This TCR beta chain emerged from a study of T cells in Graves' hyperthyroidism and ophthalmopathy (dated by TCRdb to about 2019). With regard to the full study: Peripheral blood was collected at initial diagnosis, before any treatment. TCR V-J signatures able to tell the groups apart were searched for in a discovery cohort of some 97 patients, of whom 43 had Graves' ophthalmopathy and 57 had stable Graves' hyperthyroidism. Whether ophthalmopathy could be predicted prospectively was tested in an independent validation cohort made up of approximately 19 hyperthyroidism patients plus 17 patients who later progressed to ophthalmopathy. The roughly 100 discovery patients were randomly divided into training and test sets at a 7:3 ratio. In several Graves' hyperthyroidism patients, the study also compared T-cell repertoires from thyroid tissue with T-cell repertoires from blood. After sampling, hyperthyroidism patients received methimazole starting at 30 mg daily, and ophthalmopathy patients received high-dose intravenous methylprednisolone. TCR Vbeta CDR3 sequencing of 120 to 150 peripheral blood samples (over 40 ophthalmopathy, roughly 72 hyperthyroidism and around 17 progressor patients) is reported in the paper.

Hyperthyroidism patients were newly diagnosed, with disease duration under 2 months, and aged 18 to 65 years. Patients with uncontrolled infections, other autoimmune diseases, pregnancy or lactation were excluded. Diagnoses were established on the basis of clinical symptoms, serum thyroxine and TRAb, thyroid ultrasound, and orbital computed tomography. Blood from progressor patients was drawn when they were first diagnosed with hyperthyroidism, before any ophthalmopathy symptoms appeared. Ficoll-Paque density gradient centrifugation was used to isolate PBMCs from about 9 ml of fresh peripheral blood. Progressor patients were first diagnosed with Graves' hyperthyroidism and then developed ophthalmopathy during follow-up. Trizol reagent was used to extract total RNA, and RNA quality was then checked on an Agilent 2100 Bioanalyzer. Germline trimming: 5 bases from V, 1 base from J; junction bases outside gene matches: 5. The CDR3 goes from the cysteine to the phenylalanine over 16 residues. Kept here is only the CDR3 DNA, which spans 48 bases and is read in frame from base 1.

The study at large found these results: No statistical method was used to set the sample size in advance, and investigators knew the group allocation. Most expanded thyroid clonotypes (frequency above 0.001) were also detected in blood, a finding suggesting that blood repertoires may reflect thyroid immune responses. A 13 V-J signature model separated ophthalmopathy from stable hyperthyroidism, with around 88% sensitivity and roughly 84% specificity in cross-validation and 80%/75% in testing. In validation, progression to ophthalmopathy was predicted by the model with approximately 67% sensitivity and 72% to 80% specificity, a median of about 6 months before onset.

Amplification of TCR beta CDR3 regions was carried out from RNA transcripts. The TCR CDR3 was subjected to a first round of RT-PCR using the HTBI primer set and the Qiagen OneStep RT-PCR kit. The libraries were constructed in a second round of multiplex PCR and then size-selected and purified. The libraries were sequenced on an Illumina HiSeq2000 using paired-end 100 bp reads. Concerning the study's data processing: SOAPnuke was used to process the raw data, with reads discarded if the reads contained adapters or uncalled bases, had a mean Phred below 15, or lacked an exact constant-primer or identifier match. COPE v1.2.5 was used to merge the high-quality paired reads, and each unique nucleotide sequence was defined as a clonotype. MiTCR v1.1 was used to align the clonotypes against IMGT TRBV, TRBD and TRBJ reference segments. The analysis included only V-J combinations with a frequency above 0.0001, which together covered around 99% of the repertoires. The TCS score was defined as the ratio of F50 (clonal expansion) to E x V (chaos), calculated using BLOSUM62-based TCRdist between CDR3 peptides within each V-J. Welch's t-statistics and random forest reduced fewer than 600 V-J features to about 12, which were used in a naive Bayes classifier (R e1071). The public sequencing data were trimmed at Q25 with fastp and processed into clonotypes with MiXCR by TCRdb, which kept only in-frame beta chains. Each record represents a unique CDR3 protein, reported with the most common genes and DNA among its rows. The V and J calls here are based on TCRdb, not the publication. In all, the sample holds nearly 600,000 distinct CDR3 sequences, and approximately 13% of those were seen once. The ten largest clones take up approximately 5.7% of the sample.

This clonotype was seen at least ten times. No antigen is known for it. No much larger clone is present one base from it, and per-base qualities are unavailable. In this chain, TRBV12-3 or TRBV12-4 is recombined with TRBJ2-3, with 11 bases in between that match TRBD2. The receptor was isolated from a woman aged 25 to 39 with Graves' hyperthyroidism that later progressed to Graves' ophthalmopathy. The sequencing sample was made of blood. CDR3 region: CASSLLLAGGTDTQYF. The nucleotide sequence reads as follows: TGTGCCAGCAGTCTTTTACTAGCGGGGGGCACAGATACGCAGTATTTT.